This passage covers 25 T cell receptor beta chains from one sample sequenced in a study of blood T cell repertoires in COVID-19. Repertoires were generated with immunoSEQ multiplex PCR, while TCRdb's copy carries only in-frame clones and drops some. The data show around 130,000 clones, around 83% seen once. Sequencing was performed on peripheral blood. These receptors originate from a man aged 40-55 years with active or convalescent COVID-19.

The rearrangement uses TRBV18 and TRBJ1-1, with TRBD1 identical over 7 bases. The CDR3 runs 14 residues. Germline values: CDR1 KGHSH, CDR2 LQKENI. V was pared by 3 bases and J by 4 bases, with 5 bases of the junction left unmatched. The CDR3 DNA follows: TGTGCCAGCTCACCCCTCTCAGGGGGCACTGAAGCTTTCTTT. Translated, it gives CASSPLSGGTEAFF. Drawing the rest from reference TRBV18 and TRBJ1-1, the complete variable domain is NAGVMQNPRHLVRRRGQEARLRCSPMKGHSHVYWYRQLPEEGLKFMVYLQKENIIDESGMPKERFSAEFPKEGPSILRIQQVVRGDSAAYFCASSPLSGGTEAFFGQGTRLTVV.

The rearrangement uses TRBV6-2 or TRBV6-3 and TRBJ1-3; 7 bases line up with TRBD1. In germline, CDR1 is MNHEY, CDR2 SVGEGT. This CDR3 region has 14 residues. With 4 bases clipped from V and 3 bases from J, the junction kept 3 bases outside the gene matches. CDR3 bases: TGTGCCAGCAGTTCCCGGGACAGTGGAAACACCATATATTTT. It is translated as CASSSRDSGNTIYF.

This chain joins TRBV6-2 or TRBV6-3 and TRBJ2-5; 9 bases match TRBD2. V shed 2 bases and J 5 bases; nucleotides not matched to a gene: 12. Per germline, CDR1 MNHEY and CDR2 SVGEGT. The CDR3 runs 17 residues. CDR3 protein: CASSYGGLAGFLETQYF. The CDR3 DNA is TGTGCCAGCAGTTACGGGGGGCTAGCGGGGTTTCTGGAGACCCAGTACTTC.

For the CDR3, the DNA is TGTGCCAGCAGCTTAGATACCGGTAGCACAGATACGCAGTATTTT. Translating gives CASSLDTGSTDTQYF. The rearrangement joins TRBV11-2 to TRBJ2-3; no clear D gene. CDR1 SGHAT and CDR2 FQNNGV come from the germline V gene. The CDR3 length is 15 residues. Trimming left V 0 bases short and J 0 bases short, with 7 bases between.

The V and J genes are TRBV9 and TRBJ2-1, with D hard to call. Per germline, CDR1 SGDLS and CDR2 YYNGEE. Trimming pared 0 bases from V and 10 bases from J, leaving 8 bases between. The CDR3 is 12 residues long. CDR3 coding DNA: TGTGCCAGCAGCGTAGATGGCGGAGAGCAGTTCTTC. It codes for CASSVDGGEQFF. The full variable domain, in which reference TRBV9 and TRBJ2-1 provide the parts outside the CDR3, is DSGVTQTPKHLITATGQRVTLRCSPRSGDLSVYWYQQSLDQGLQFLIQYYNGEERAKGNILERFSAQQFPDLHSELNLSSLELGDSALYFCASSVDGGEQFFGPGTRLTVL.

CDR3 DNA sequence: TGCAGCGTTGGGACAGGGGTTGGCTACACCTTC. As protein: CSVGTGVGYTF. The J gene is TRBJ1-2, the V gene TRBV29-1, with 9 nucleotides matching TRBD1. V lost 4 bases to trimming and J lost 7 bases; unmatched junction nucleotides: 1. The germline V gene encodes CDR1 SQVTM and CDR2 ANQGSEA. The CDR3 is made up of 11 amino acids.

The table lists this clone with a few counts. The rearrangement joins TRBV19 to TRBJ1-5; D is undetermined. The germline V gene encodes CDR1 LNHDA and CDR2 SQIVND (reference sequence). Trimming stripped 11 bases from V and 2 bases from J, with 10 bases between. CDR3 length: 12 amino acids. CDR3 DNA sequence: TGTGCCTCCCGCCGAGGCAATCAGCCCCAGCATTTT. As protein: CASRRGNQPQHF.

The chain couples TRBV11-2 to TRBJ2-7; weak D call: TRBD2 (5 bases). The V and J ends lost 3 bases and 5 bases respectively, with 11 bases between them. The CDR3 extends over 13 amino acids. Germline CDR1 is SGHAT and CDR2 is FQNNGV. The CDR3 here is CASSFRGVHEQYF. The CDR3 nucleotides read TGTGCCAGCAGCTTTCGGGGTGTCCACGAGCAGTACTTC.

This clone appeared once. The genes are TRBV7-2 and TRBJ2-3; D is perhaps TRBD1 (6 bases). The CDR3 consists of 14 residues. Germline V lookup: CDR1 SGHTA, CDR2 FQGNSA. V lost 1 base to trimming and J lost 7 bases, with 12 bases between them. CDR3 DNA sequence: TGTGCCAGCAGCTTAGGAGGGACACCAAATACGCAGTATTTT. It is translated as CASSLGGTPNTQYF.

The chain uses TRBV15 and TRBJ2-5; 7 bases are shared with TRBD1. CDR3 size: 14 residues. Germline V gene lookup returns CDR1 LNHNV and CDR2 YYDKDF (reference sequence). V lost 1 base and J lost 3; bases outside the gene matches: 2. The CDR3 sequence is CATSRVGTEETQYF. Written as DNA, the CDR3 is TGTGCCACCAGCAGAGTTGGGACAGAAGAGACCCAGTACTTC. Full variable domain (outside the CDR3, taken from reference TRBV15 and TRBJ2-5): DAMVIQNPRYQVTQFGKPVTLSCSQTLNHNVMYWYQQKSSQAPKLLFHYYDKDFNNEADTPDNFQSRRPNTSFCFLDIRSPGLGDTAMYLCATSRVGTEETQYFGPGTRLLVL.

This clone was seen just once. This chain uses TRBV7-9 with TRBJ2-7; TRBD1 aligns across 7 bases. The CDR3 loop spans 14 amino acids. CDR1 is SEHNR and CDR2 is FQNEAQ in the germline V gene (reference sequence). V was pared by 4 bases and J by 5 bases, with 8 bases of the junction left unmatched. CDR3 sequence reads: CASSYSDRTNEQYF. CDR3 bases: TGTGCCAGCAGCTACTCGGACAGGACGAACGAGCAGTACTTC.

The CDR3 reads CATSRDRDRTNQPQHF. CDR3 bases: TGTGCCACCAGCAGAGATCGGGACAGGACGAATCAGCCCCAGCATTTT. The chain links TRBV15 to TRBJ1-5; 8 positions agree with TRBD1. The CDR3 covers 16 residues. The ends lost 0 bases at V and 4 bases at J; junction bases unmatched: 5. Germline loops: CDR1 LNHNV, CDR2 YYDKDF (reference sequence).

The chain employs TRBV10-3 and TRBJ2-1; 15 bases fit TRBD2. Germline CDR1 ENHRY, CDR2 SYGVKD. The CDR3 covers 16 residues. Losses at the gene ends were 4 bases for V and 4 bases for J; bases not matched to a gene: 2. CDR3 in DNA: TGTGCCATCAGTGGGACTAGCGGGGGGGTTTACAATGAGCAGTTCTTC. It translates to CAISGTSGGVYNEQFF.

The sample holds one count of this clone. The chain couples TRBV6-5 to TRBJ2-5, with 8 bases identical to TRBD2. The length of the CDR3 is 14 residues. After removal of 0 bases from V and 4 bases from J, the junction contained 1 base not matched to a gene. Looked up from germline, CDR1 is MNHEY and CDR2 is SVGAGI. CDR3 protein: CASSYSTSGETQYF. In DNA form, the CDR3 reads TGTGCCAGCAGTTACTCCACTAGCGGAGAGACCCAGTACTTC.

This sequence joins TRBV7-2 and TRBJ1-2; D is ambiguous. Germline V gene lookup returns CDR1 SGHTA and CDR2 FQGNSA. The CDR3 loop spans 13 amino acids. Trimming cost V 3 bases and J 7 bases, with 12 bases left between them. CDR3 DNA sequence: TGTGCCAGCAGCTTCGGGAGATCGGTTGGCTACACCTTC. This encodes CASSFGRSVGYTF.

The rearrangement uses TRBV19 and TRBJ2-7, with 9 bases that match TRBD1. The CDR3 runs to 18 residues. Trimming removed 4 bases from V and 4 bases from J; junction bases left unmatched: 17. Germline V gives CDR1 LNHDA, CDR2 SQIVND (reference sequence). CDR3 nucleotide sequence: TGTGCCAGTAGTAAAAACGCCTACAACAGGGGGCAAGCGTACGAGCAGTACTTC. Its protein product is CASSKNAYNRGQAYEQYF.

The genes are TRBV5-5 and TRBJ1-1; D is uncertain. The ends were cut back, 7 bases at V and 1 base at J, with 11 bases in the middle. The V gene's germline CDR1 is SGHKS and CDR2 YYEKEE (reference sequence). The CDR3 loop spans 13 amino acids. CDR3 coding DNA: TGTGCCAGCCTAATCGGTGGGAACACTGAAGCTTTCTTT. This encodes CASLIGGNTEAFF.

The chain recombines TRBV9 with TRBJ2-5, with 7 nucleotides matching TRBD2. Germline V gene data show CDR1 as SGDLS and CDR2 as YYNGEE. J gave up 3 bases and V 4 bases, and 6 bases lay outside the gene matches. The CDR3 is 14 residues long. CDR3 bases: TGTGCCAGCAGCTGGGGAGCGGGGAAAGAGACCCAGTACTTC. Encoded protein: CASSWGAGKETQYF.

The J gene is TRBJ1-5, the V gene TRBV4-1; D remains ambiguous. Trimming took off 1 base at V and 4 bases at J, with 8 bases between the two ends. The CDR3 loop spans 14 amino acids. Germline V gives CDR1 MGHRA, CDR2 YSYEKL. Written as DNA, the CDR3 is TGCGCCAGCAGCCAAGGGGCTGGGAATCAGCCCCAGCATTTT. It encodes CASSQGAGNQPQHF.

The V and J genes are TRBV5-4 and TRBJ2-5; possible D gene TRBD2, 6 bases. V dropped 4 bases and J dropped 4 bases, with 29 bases sitting between them. Germline lookup yields CDR1 SGHNT and CDR2 YYREEE (reference sequence). CDR3 size: 19 residues. In DNA form, the CDR3 reads TGTGCCAGCAGCCCTCGGGGGACTGCCGACATATTGGGTCCAGAGACCCAGTACTTC. Residues: CASSPRGTADILGPETQYF.

V and J are TRBV18 and TRBJ1-2; a possible D gene is TRBD1 (5 bases). Germline V CDR1 and CDR2: KGHSH, LQKENI. The CDR3 contains 16 residues. V was cut by 2 bases and J by 1 base, with 14 bases left in between. The CDR3 region has the DNA TGTGCCAGCTCACCAGTGACAGAACCTCTTAACTATGGCTACACCTTC. It yields the protein CASSPVTEPLNYGYTF.

On this clone itself: Other DNA sequences in this sample translate to the same CDR3. The gene calls are TRBV14 and TRBJ1-5, with a tentative D call TRBD1 (5 bases). Germline V CDR1 and CDR2: SGHDN, FVKESK. The V end was cut by 3 bases, the J end by 7 bases, with 10 bases between. This CDR3 spans 13 amino acids. The CDR3 coding sequence is TGTGCCAGCAGCCAGGCTGGGGGGCAGCCCCAGCATTTT. It is translated as CASSQAGGQPQHF.

The gene calls are TRBV19 and TRBJ1-4; TRBD1 might be the D (6 bases). This CDR3 is 15 amino acids long. CDR1 is LNHDA and CDR2 is SQIVND in the germline V gene (reference sequence). V was pared by 2 bases and J by 4 bases, with 11 bases between. The CDR3 DNA follows: TGTGCCAGTAGTATAAAGACAGGAAATAATGAAAAACTGTTTTTT. Translation gives CASSIKTGNNEKLFF.

The rearrangement links TRBV9 to TRBJ2-5, with 7 positions matching TRBD2. The V gene's germline CDR1 is SGDLS and CDR2 YYNGEE. The CDR3 consists of 15 residues. V lost 0 bases to trimming and J lost 2 bases; unmatched junction nucleotides: 4. CDR3 in DNA: TGTGCCAGCAGCGTAGCGGCTAGCGGACAAGAGACCCAGTACTTC. Translating gives CASSVAASGQETQYF.

This clone appeared once. CDR3 nucleotide sequence: TGTGCCAGCAGTTACGAGGGACAGGGGAAAGAGTACTTC. Translation: CASSYEGQGKEYF. The chain employs TRBV6-5 and TRBJ2-7, with TRBD1 matching 10 bases. The CDR3 is made up of 13 amino acids. Germline CDR1 and CDR2: MNHEY and SVGAGI. The ends lost 2 bases at V and 11 bases at J; junction bases unmatched: 6.